The 16 T cell receptor beta chains listed next were all sequenced from one sample in a study of T cell changes during pregnancy in multiple sclerosis. The table came from immunoSEQ multiplex PCR; TCRdb's copy has only in-frame clones and leaves some out. The data show roughly 70,000 clones, roughly 92% seen once. Sequencing used peripheral blood, obtained in the third trimester of pregnancy. These TCRs come from a female donor in good health, enrolled as a control in a pregnancy study.

V gene TRBV30 combines with J gene TRBJ2-5, with 7 bases lining up with TRBD1. Germline CDR1 reads GTSNPN; CDR2 reads SVGIG (reference sequence). The CDR3 length is 18 residues. Losses at the gene ends were 1 base for V and 2 bases for J; bases not matched to a gene: 16. The CDR3 protein is CAWSGRPGQYIGQETQYF. The CDR3 DNA follows: TGTGCCTGGAGTGGAAGACCGGGACAGTATATTGGGCAAGAGACCCAGTACTTC.

The chain uses TRBV25-1 and TRBJ2-5, with TRBD2 matching 7 bases. Trimming took 6 bases from V and 4 from J; bases not matched to a gene: 5. The CDR3 spans 13 residues. CDR1 is MGHDK and CDR2 is SYGVNS in the germline V gene. Written as DNA, the CDR3 is TGTGCCAGCAGCGTTTGGGGGGGAGAGACCCAGTACTTC. Encoded protein: CASSVWGGETQYF.

J is TRBJ2-1 and V is TRBV9, with TRBD2 matching over 7 bases. The germline V gene has CDR1 SGDLS and CDR2 YYNGEE. The CDR3 contains 15 residues. V lost 1 base, J lost 4 bases, and 5 bases stayed unmatched. This chain's CDR3 is CASSVSSGGYNEQFF. The CDR3 bases are TGTGCCAGCAGCGTATCGTCGGGAGGTTACAATGAGCAGTTCTTC.

This clone was recorded once. The genes are TRBV7-9 and TRBJ2-5; 8 bases line up with TRBD2. The CDR3 is 19 amino acids. With 8 bases clipped from V and 1 base from J, the junction kept 21 bases outside the gene matches. Germline CDR1 is SEHNR and CDR2 is FQNEAQ (reference sequence). CDR3 region: CASGNRISGTMRFQETQYF. The CDR3, as DNA: TGTGCCAGCGGGAACAGGATTAGCGGGACAATGCGGTTCCAAGAGACCCAGTACTTC.

V and J are TRBV7-9 and TRBJ1-1, with D unresolved. The CDR3 is 16 residues long. Trimming shortened V by 2 bases and J by 5 bases, and 18 bases separated the two germline ends. CDR1 and CDR2 (germline): SEHNR, FQNEAQ (reference sequence). CDR3 DNA sequence: TGTGCCAGCAGCTTAATCCCCCCGGGTAGGAAGACTGAAGCTTTCTTT. Protein: CASSLIPPGRKTEAFF.

This clone was detected only once. This rearrangement joins TRBV2 to TRBJ2-7; 10 bases fit TRBD1. The CDR3 covers 15 residues. Germline V gene data show CDR1 as SNHLY and CDR2 as FYNNEI. Trimming removed 5 bases from V and 2 bases from J; junction bases left unmatched: 6. Here the CDR3 DNA reads TGTGCCAGCAGTTCTGGACAGGGGGGAACCTACGAGCAGTACTTC. Translating it yields CASSSGQGGTYEQYF.

The chain has TRBV7-9 and TRBJ1-1; maybe TRBD1 (5 bases). The CDR3 has 15 amino acids. Trimming cost V 5 bases and J 3 bases, with 16 bases left between them. CDR1 is SEHNR, CDR2 FQNEAQ, per germline (reference sequence). CDR3 coding DNA: TGTGCCAGCAGCGACCGGGACTCCACTTACACTGAAGCTTTCTTT. It specifies CASSDRDSTYTEAFF.

This sequence joins TRBV7-2 and TRBJ1-4, with 8 bases identical to TRBD1. This CDR3 contains 14 residues. Germline V gene lookup returns CDR1 SGHTA and CDR2 FQGNSA. V shed 5 bases and J 6 bases; nucleotides not matched to a gene: 5. As DNA, the CDR3 is TGTGCCAGCAGCCAAGGGACAGGATATGAAAAACTGTTTTTT. It specifies CASSQGTGYEKLFF.

On this clone: In the same sample, other DNA sequences code for this CDR3. J is TRBJ1-1 and V is TRBV2; D remains ambiguous. Germline CDR1 and CDR2: SNHLY and FYNNEI. The germline V and J ends were trimmed by 3 bases and 2 bases, with 7 bases remaining between them. This CDR3 spans 13 amino acids. This CDR3 reads CASSDGVNTEAFF. The CDR3, as DNA: TGTGCCAGCAGTGACGGGGTTAACACTGAAGCTTTCTTT.

The chain has TRBV18 and TRBJ2-7; 8 positions match TRBD1. The CDR3 has 16 residues. Germline CDR1 and CDR2: KGHSH and LQKENI. Trimming removed 3 bases from V and 4 bases from J; junction bases left unmatched: 11. The CDR3 DNA is TGTGCCAGCTCACCTCCCGGGACAGGAGCTTTATACGAGCAGTACTTC. Its protein is CASSPPGTGALYEQYF. The entire variable domain, with the rest obtained from reference TRBV18 and TRBJ2-7, is as follows: NAGVMQNPRHLVRRRGQEARLRCSPMKGHSHVYWYRQLPEEGLKFMVYLQKENIIDESGMPKERFSAEFPKEGPSILRIQQVVRGDSAAYFCASSPPGTGALYEQYFGPGTRLTVT.

In its sample, this clone was seen once. This rearrangement joins TRBV28 to TRBJ2-7; 9 nucleotides match TRBD1. J was trimmed by 2 bases and V by 3 bases; bases with no gene match: 8. The CDR3 runs to 16 residues. Germline assignment: CDR1 MDHEN and CDR2 SYDVKM. The DNA for the CDR3 is TGTGCCAGCAGTTTCTACAGGGGGCGCAGCACCTACGAGCAGTACTTC. Translating it yields CASSFYRGRSTYEQYF.

The genes are TRBV10-3 and TRBJ2-1; D might be TRBD1 (6 bases). This CDR3 comprises 17 residues. Germline CDR1 reads ENHRY; CDR2 reads SYGVKD. V lost 3 bases and J 7 bases, leaving 22 bases between the germline ends. The CDR3 bases are TGTGCCATCAGTGAATCGCGGACAGTCTCAGGAGAGAATGAGCAGTTCTTC. It encodes CAISESRTVSGENEQFF.

The chain combines TRBV4-2 with TRBJ1-2; TRBD1 might be the D (6 bases). Germline CDR1 reads LGHNA; CDR2 reads YNFKEQ. The V and J ends lost 1 base and 2 bases respectively, with 11 bases between them. This CDR3 comprises 15 residues. The CDR3 loop is CASSQGGGDNYGYTF. The CDR3, as DNA: TGTGCCAGCAGCCAAGGGGGGGGCGACAACTATGGCTACACCTTC.

This sequence joins TRBV5-5 and TRBJ2-7, with 7 bases identical to TRBD2. The CDR3 runs 14 residues. The J segment lost 2 bases and the V segment lost 1 base, leaving 3 bases of the junction unmatched. Germline V gene sequence: CDR1 SGHKS, CDR2 YYEKEE (reference sequence). The CDR3 nucleotides read TGTGCCAGCAGCTTGCAGGCGGGGGCCTACGAGCAGTACTTC. It specifies CASSLQAGAYEQYF.

Here the CDR3 DNA reads TGCGCCAGCAGCTTAGGGGCAGGGGGTTCCTACGAGCAGTACTTC. This gives the protein CASSLGAGGSYEQYF. The chain is built from TRBV5-1 and TRBJ2-7; 7 bases align to TRBD1. V lost 2 bases, J lost 1 base, and 6 bases stayed unmatched. Per the germline V gene, CDR1 is SGHRS and CDR2 is YFSETQ. This CDR3 is 15 amino acids long.

This sequence joins TRBV27 and TRBJ1-2, with 8 bases lining up with TRBD1. Germline trimming cut 5 bases from V and 7 bases from J; bases unmatched to any gene: 6. Germline V gene sequence: CDR1 MNHEY, CDR2 SMNVEV (reference sequence). The CDR3 loop spans 13 amino acids. CDR3 region: CASSRAGGGGYTF. CDR3 DNA sequence: TGTGCCAGCAGTCGCGCAGGGGGCGGTGGCTACACCTTC.